This TCR beta chain was captured by sequencing in a study of beta chain features in type 1 diabetes. General study results and limits: A possible short-template PCR bias applies equally to patients and controls. Moderate but significant shortening of TCRB CDR3s was recorded in all four CD4+ subsets from Type 1 diabetes patients. Compared to healthy donors, patients appeared to have naive, central memory and Treg TCRB repertoires that were more alike.

The V gene's germline CDR1 is GTSNPN and CDR2 SVGIG (reference sequence). The V and J ends lost 5 bases and 2 bases respectively, with 17 bases between them. The CDR3 covers 15 residues. The investigators reverse transcribed all of the isolated RNA, so they sequenced expressed TCRB transcripts. Clones were sequenced by immunoSEQ multiplex PCR, and TCRdb holds only the in-frame ones, with some missing. The top ten clones hold under 0.9% of a sample with about 130,000 clones, around 8.8% of them seen once. Researchers reported sorting CD4+ naive, central memory, regulatory and stem cell-like memory cells via CD45RO/CCR7/CD25/CD127/CD95/CD27. Of note for this clone: As yet, its antigen is unknown.

Sequencing was carried out using central memory CD4+ T cells from blood. The genes are TRBV30 and TRBJ2-3, with a possible D match to TRBD1 (6 bases). The TCR comes from a young man with type 1 diabetes. CDR3 amino acids: CAWGRTEGNTDTQYF. CDR3 bases: TGTGCCTGGGGCCGGACAGAGGGGAACACAGATACGCAGTATTTT.